This T cell receptor (beta chain) appears in the sequencing data of a study of T cell repertoires in cytomegalovirus infection. The J segment lost 5 bases and the V segment lost 2 bases, leaving 19 bases of the junction unmatched. From germline, CDR1 is ENHRY and CDR2 SYGVKD. The CDR3 is made up of 19 amino acids. TCRdb reanalysed the reads using MiXCR and keeps one entry per CDR3 protein. The repertoire holds approximately 500,000 distinct CDR3 sequences, more than 15% seen once, with roughly a quarter in the top ten. There are a few counts of this clonotype. Sequencing used CD8+ T cells from PBMCs. The rearrangement links TRBV10-3 to TRBJ2-7; 9 bases are a match to TRBD1. The source of this sequence is a human donor in good health (CMV status not recorded). Some clones in this sample may be carry-over from other donors' samples. The CDR3 DNA reads TGTGCCATCAGTGAGCCAAATCACCCGGGACAGGGTAACATGGACGAGCAGTACTTC. Translating gives CAISEPNHPGQGNMDEQYF.